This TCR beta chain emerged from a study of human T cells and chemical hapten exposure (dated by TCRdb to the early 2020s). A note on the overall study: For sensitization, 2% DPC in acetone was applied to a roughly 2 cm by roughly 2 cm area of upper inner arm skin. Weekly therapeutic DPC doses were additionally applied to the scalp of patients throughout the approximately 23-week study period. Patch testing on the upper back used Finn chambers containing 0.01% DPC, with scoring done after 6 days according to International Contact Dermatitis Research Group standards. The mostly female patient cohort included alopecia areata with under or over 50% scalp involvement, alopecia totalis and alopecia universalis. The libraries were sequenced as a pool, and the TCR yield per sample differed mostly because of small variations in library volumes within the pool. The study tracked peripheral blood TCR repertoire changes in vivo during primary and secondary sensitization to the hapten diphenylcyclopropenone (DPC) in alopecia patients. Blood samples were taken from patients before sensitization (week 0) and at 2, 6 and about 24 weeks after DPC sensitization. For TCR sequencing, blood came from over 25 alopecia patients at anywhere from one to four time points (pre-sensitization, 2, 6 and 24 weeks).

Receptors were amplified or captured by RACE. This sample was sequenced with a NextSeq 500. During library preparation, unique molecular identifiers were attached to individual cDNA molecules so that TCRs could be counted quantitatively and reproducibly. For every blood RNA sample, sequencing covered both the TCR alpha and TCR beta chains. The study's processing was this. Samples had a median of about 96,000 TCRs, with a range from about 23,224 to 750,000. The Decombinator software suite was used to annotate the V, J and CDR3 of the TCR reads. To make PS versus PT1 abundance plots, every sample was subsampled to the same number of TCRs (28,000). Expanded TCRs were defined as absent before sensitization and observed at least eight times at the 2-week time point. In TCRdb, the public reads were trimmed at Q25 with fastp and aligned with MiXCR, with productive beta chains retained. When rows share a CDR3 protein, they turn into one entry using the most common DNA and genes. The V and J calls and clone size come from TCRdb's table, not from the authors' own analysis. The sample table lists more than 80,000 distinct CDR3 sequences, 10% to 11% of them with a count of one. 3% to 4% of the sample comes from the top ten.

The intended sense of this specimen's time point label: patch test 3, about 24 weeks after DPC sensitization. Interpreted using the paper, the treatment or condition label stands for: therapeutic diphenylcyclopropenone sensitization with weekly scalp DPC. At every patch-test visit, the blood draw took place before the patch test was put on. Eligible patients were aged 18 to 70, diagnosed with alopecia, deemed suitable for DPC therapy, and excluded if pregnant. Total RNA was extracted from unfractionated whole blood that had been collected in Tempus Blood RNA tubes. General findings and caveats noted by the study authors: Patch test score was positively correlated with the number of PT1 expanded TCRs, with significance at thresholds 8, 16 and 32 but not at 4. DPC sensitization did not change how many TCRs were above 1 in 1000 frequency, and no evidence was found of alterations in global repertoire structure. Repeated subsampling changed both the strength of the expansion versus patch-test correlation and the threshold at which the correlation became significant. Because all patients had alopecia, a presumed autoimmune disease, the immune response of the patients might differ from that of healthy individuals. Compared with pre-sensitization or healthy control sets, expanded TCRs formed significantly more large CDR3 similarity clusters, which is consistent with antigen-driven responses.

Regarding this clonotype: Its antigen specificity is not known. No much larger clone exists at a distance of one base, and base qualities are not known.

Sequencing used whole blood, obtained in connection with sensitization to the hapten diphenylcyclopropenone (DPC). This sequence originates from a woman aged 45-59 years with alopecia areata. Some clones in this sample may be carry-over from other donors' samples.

The DNA reads as follows: TGTGCCATCTCGCAAGGGGCTCAGCAGCCCCAGCATTTT. Translation gives CAISQGAQQPQHF. In this chain, TRBV6-6 is recombined with TRBJ1-5; perhaps TRBD1 is the D gene, with 5 bases matching. V gives up 10 bases and J gives up 7 bases, and the segment between their germline ends measures 17 bases. CDR1 and CDR2 were assigned from the germline V gene (reference sequence) as MNHNY and SVGAGI. Its CDR3 holds 13 amino acids, cysteine through phenylalanine. The CDR3 DNA has 39 bases and is translated from base 1.